The source of this T cell receptor (beta chain) is a study of cytomegalovirus exposure and HLA in healthy donors. PCR was performed using 60 Vbeta and 13 Jbeta primers. Using immunoSEQ multiplex PCR, the repertoire was profiled, and TCRdb retains in-frame clones only, with some absent. The table lists 150,000 or so clones. Remarks on this clone: Its antigen is not identified.

With V trimmed by 0 bases and J by 8 bases, 13 bases remained unmatched. CDR1 and CDR2 (germline): SGHTA, FQGNSA. The CDR3 is made up of 17 amino acids. Nominally healthy donors provided the samples, though records likely missed some immune exposures. General study points: The study had only CMV serostatus as immune exposure information. In a later analysis, TCR beta V- and J-gene trimming was associated with a missense DCLRE1C variant. Data from an earlier analysis indicated that most TCR beta V segments were productive either about 90% or about 30% of the time.

V gene TRBV7-2 combines with J gene TRBJ2-1; TRBD2 aligns across 7 bases. The source material was PBMCs. This TCR was recovered from a woman aged 50 to 65 in good health and CMV-seronegative. This CDR3 reads CASSLAVHPGGGDEQFF. CDR3 coding DNA: TGTGCCAGCAGCTTAGCGGTCCACCCCGGGGGAGGGGATGAGCAGTTCTTC. Variable domain in full (rest from reference TRBV7-2 and TRBJ2-1): GAGVSQSPSNKVTEKGKDVELRCDPISGHTALYWYRQSLGQGLEFLIYFQGNSAPDKSGLPSDRFSAERTGGSVSTLTIQRTQQEDSAVYLCASSLAVHPGGGDEQFFGPGTRLTVL.